Shown below are 9 T cell receptor beta chains from a single sample sequenced in a study of T cells in Graves' hyperthyroidism and ophthalmopathy (dated by TCRdb to about 2019). The library was obtained by multiplex PCR. For sequencing, an Illumina HiSeq 2000 was employed. The TCR beta CDR3 regions were amplified from RNA transcripts. The TCR CDR3 was subjected to a first round of RT-PCR using the HTBI primer set and the Qiagen OneStep RT-PCR kit. TCRdb trimmed public reads at Q25 via fastp, called clones via MiXCR and kept in-frame beta chains. Entries are consolidated by CDR3 protein sequence, retaining the most common genes and DNA. Across this sample there are about 400,000 distinct CDR3 sequences, with about 15% seen only once. Of the sample, over 25% falls within the top ten clones. Specimen: blood. Receptors were obtained from a woman in her 30s with Graves' hyperthyroidism.

The rearrangement joins TRBV24-1 to TRBJ2-1, with 9 bases fitting TRBD1. Germline V gene sequence: CDR1 KGHDR, CDR2 SFDVKD. The CDR3 has 15 residues. V shed 5 bases and J 8 bases; nucleotides not matched to a gene: 9. The CDR3 coding sequence is TGTGCCACCAGTGTACCGGGACAGGGTGGGCATGAGCAGTTCTTC. The encoded protein is CATSVPGQGGHEQFF.

This clonotype occurred many times. The chain is built from TRBV20-1 and TRBJ2-3; 7 bases map to TRBD2. Germline trimming cut 2 bases from V and 5 bases from J; bases unmatched to any gene: 16. CDR1 and CDR2 from the germline V gene are DFQATT and SNEGSKA (reference sequence). The CDR3 covers 17 residues. The CDR3 DNA sequence: TGCAGTGCTAGATCCTCCCGGGGGGTCCCCCTGAGAGATACGCAGTATTTT. Its translation: CSARSSRGVPLRDTQYF.

This clonotype has at least ten counts. J is TRBJ2-1 and V is TRBV7-9; D is possibly TRBD1 or TRBD2 (5 bases each). Trimming left V 4 bases short and J 7 bases short, with 8 bases between. The CDR3 runs to 12 residues. Germline CDR1 reads SEHNR; CDR2 reads FQNEAQ (reference sequence). CDR3 nucleotide sequence: TGTGCCAGCAGCTGGGACCAAAATGAGCAGTTCTTC. Its translation is CASSWDQNEQFF.

This clonotype was counted at least ten times. V gene TRBV28 combines with J gene TRBJ2-7, with D perhaps TRBD2 (6 bases). The germline V gene encodes CDR1 MDHEN and CDR2 SYDVKM. This CDR3 has 14 residues. V lost 7 bases and J lost 4, with 17 bases in between. DNA of the CDR3: TGTGCCAGCAAATACCAGACGGAGGGGTACGAGCAGTACTTC. It translates to CASKYQTEGYEQYF.

The rearrangement joins TRBV15 to TRBJ2-2, with TRBD2 matching over 7 bases. The CDR3 extends over 14 amino acids. The germline gives CDR1 LNHNV, CDR2 YYDKDF (reference sequence). The V segment lost 8 bases and the J segment 0 bases; nucleotides outside the gene matches: 3. Written as DNA, the CDR3 is TGTGCCACCGGGGCGGGAGCGAACACCGGGGAGCTGTTTTTT. It yields the protein CATGAGANTGELFF.

With respect to this clonotype: This may stem from a read error, because a much larger clone lies one nucleotide away. The DNA for the CDR3 is TGTGCCAGCAGATTTGAGGTAGCGGGAGAAGGAGAGACCCAGTACTTC. Residues: CASRFEVAGEGETQYF. The rearrangement uses TRBV28 and TRBJ2-5, with 9 bases aligning to TRBD2. Germline V gene data show CDR1 as MDHEN and CDR2 as SYDVKM. The CDR3 runs to 16 residues. V trimming: 6 bases; J trimming: 4 bases; junction bases outside the gene matches: 12. The entire variable domain, with the rest obtained from reference TRBV28 and TRBJ2-5, is as follows: DVKVTQSSRYLVKRTGEKVFLECVQDMDHENMFWYRQDPGLGLRLIYFSYDVKMKEKGDIPEGYSVSREKKERFSLILESASTNQTSMYLCASRFEVAGEGETQYFGPGTRLLVL.

This clonotype showed up many times. This sequence joins TRBV29-1 and TRBJ1-2; TRBD1 agrees at 8 bases. Germline loops: CDR1 SQVTM, CDR2 ANQGSEA. With V trimmed by 4 bases and J by 11 bases, 15 bases remained unmatched. This CDR3 is built from 14 residues. CDR3 residues: CSVAGTDREVAYTF. CDR3 nucleotides: TGCAGCGTTGCGGGCACGGACAGGGAGGTTGCGTACACCTTC.

This clonotype was seen repeatedly, ten times or more. This rearrangement joins TRBV25-1 to TRBJ2-7; no definite D call. With 3 bases removed from V and 3 bases from J, the gap between germline ends came to 9 bases. Germline V gives CDR1 MGHDK, CDR2 SYGVNS. The CDR3 covers 13 residues. The CDR3 coding sequence is TGTGCCAGCAGTGAGGGTGGTCACTACGAGCAGTACTTC. Its protein product is CASSEGGHYEQYF.

V and J are TRBV7-2 and TRBJ1-2, with a tentative D call TRBD1 (6 bases). From germline, CDR1 is SGHTA and CDR2 FQGNSA. The ends were cut back, 1 base at V and 8 bases at J, with 29 bases in the middle. There are 19 residues in the CDR3. CDR3 nucleotides: TGTGCCAGCAGCTTAGAACGGGGAGACAGGTGGAGGGGTGAGGACGGCTACACCTTC. Translating gives CASSLERGDRWRGEDGYTF.